A single sample gave rise to the 8 T cell receptor beta chains below, sequenced in a study of blood T cell repertoires in COVID-19. Repertoires were generated with immunoSEQ multiplex PCR, while TCRdb's copy carries only in-frame clones and drops some. The table includes around 270,000 clones, around 90% detected once. The sample consisted of PBMCs or T cells enriched from blood (not recorded which). The receptors stem from a woman aged 40 to 55 who had been exposed to COVID-19.

This chain uses TRBV18 with TRBJ1-6, with a tentative D call TRBD1 (6 bases). CDR1 and CDR2 from the germline V gene are KGHSH and LQKENI. The CDR3 has 15 residues. Trimming shortened V by 5 bases and J by 7 bases, and 15 bases separated the two germline ends. CDR3 amino acids: CASSTTGQRNSPLHF. The CDR3 DNA follows: TGTGCCAGCTCAACTACAGGGCAACGAAATTCACCCCTCCACTTT.

The chain employs TRBV2 and TRBJ2-5; TRBD2 matches 8 bases. Germline-derived CDR1 and CDR2 are SNHLY and FYNNEI. J gave up 7 bases and V 2 bases, and 9 bases lay outside the gene matches. This CDR3 comprises 15 residues. CDR3 sequence (DNA): TGTGCCAGCAGTGAACTAACGGGAGGGCGGGGGACCCAGTACTTC. Translating it yields CASSELTGGRGTQYF. Supplemented by reference TRBV2 and TRBJ2-5, the full variable domain reads EPEVTQTPSHQVTQMGQEVILRCVPISNHLYFYWYRQILGQKVEFLVSFYNNEISEKSEIFDDQFSVERPDGSNFTLKIRSTKLEDSAMYFCASSELTGGRGTQYFGPGTRLLVL.

In this sample, this clone turned up many times. The chain links TRBV7-8 to TRBJ1-2, with 9 bases lining up with TRBD1. The CDR3 is 15 amino acids. CDR1 and CDR2 (germline): SGHVS, FQNEAQ. Trimming cost V 5 bases and J 1 base; bases outside gene matches: 5. CDR3 in amino acids: CASSPQDRGNYGYTF. The CDR3 nucleotides read TGTGCCAGCAGCCCCCAGGACAGGGGTAACTATGGCTACACCTTC.

The V and J genes are TRBV28 and TRBJ1-2, with D possibly matching TRBD1 (6 bases). Looked up from germline, CDR1 is MDHEN and CDR2 is SYDVKM. This CDR3 has 18 amino acids. V was pared by 3 bases and J by 2 bases, with 22 bases between. The CDR3 DNA is TGTGCCAGCAGTTTTTTCGGTTTAGGACAGAGGCGAAACTATGGCTACACCTTC. Amino acids: CASSFFGLGQRRNYGYTF.

The gene calls are TRBV5-1 and TRBJ1-2; tentatively, D is TRBD1 (6 bases). Looked up from germline, CDR1 is SGHRS and CDR2 is YFSETQ. The V and J ends lost 5 bases and 6 bases respectively, with 14 bases between them. CDR3 length: 13 amino acids. The CDR3 loop reads CASRQGYRDGYTF. The CDR3 region has the DNA TGCGCCAGCAGACAGGGTTATCGGGATGGCTACACCTTC.

V gene TRBV6-5 combines with J gene TRBJ2-3; tentatively, D is TRBD1 (5 bases). The CDR3 length is 13 residues. Germline assignment: CDR1 MNHEY and CDR2 SVGAGI. V lost 7 bases to trimming and J lost 5 bases, with 13 bases between them. The chain's CDR3 is CASNPPTGDTQYF. The CDR3 region has the DNA TGTGCCAGCAACCCCCCAACAGGAGATACGCAGTATTTT.

The rearrangement links TRBV9 to TRBJ2-5, with no clear D. This CDR3 spans 13 amino acids. The V gene's germline CDR1 is SGDLS and CDR2 YYNGEE. Trimming took 6 bases from V and 5 from J, leaving 14 bases between them. DNA of the CDR3: TGTGCCAGCAACCAAGCTTCCGGGGAGACCCAGTACTTC. Residues: CASNQASGETQYF.

This rearrangement joins TRBV5-1 to TRBJ2-7, with 8 positions matching TRBD1. V dropped 5 bases and J dropped 2; count of bases not matched to a gene: 3. Per germline, CDR1 SGHRS and CDR2 YFSETQ. CDR3 length: 13 amino acids. The CDR3 here is CASRLTGAYEQYF. In DNA form, the CDR3 reads TGCGCCAGCAGGCTGACAGGGGCCTACGAGCAGTACTTC.